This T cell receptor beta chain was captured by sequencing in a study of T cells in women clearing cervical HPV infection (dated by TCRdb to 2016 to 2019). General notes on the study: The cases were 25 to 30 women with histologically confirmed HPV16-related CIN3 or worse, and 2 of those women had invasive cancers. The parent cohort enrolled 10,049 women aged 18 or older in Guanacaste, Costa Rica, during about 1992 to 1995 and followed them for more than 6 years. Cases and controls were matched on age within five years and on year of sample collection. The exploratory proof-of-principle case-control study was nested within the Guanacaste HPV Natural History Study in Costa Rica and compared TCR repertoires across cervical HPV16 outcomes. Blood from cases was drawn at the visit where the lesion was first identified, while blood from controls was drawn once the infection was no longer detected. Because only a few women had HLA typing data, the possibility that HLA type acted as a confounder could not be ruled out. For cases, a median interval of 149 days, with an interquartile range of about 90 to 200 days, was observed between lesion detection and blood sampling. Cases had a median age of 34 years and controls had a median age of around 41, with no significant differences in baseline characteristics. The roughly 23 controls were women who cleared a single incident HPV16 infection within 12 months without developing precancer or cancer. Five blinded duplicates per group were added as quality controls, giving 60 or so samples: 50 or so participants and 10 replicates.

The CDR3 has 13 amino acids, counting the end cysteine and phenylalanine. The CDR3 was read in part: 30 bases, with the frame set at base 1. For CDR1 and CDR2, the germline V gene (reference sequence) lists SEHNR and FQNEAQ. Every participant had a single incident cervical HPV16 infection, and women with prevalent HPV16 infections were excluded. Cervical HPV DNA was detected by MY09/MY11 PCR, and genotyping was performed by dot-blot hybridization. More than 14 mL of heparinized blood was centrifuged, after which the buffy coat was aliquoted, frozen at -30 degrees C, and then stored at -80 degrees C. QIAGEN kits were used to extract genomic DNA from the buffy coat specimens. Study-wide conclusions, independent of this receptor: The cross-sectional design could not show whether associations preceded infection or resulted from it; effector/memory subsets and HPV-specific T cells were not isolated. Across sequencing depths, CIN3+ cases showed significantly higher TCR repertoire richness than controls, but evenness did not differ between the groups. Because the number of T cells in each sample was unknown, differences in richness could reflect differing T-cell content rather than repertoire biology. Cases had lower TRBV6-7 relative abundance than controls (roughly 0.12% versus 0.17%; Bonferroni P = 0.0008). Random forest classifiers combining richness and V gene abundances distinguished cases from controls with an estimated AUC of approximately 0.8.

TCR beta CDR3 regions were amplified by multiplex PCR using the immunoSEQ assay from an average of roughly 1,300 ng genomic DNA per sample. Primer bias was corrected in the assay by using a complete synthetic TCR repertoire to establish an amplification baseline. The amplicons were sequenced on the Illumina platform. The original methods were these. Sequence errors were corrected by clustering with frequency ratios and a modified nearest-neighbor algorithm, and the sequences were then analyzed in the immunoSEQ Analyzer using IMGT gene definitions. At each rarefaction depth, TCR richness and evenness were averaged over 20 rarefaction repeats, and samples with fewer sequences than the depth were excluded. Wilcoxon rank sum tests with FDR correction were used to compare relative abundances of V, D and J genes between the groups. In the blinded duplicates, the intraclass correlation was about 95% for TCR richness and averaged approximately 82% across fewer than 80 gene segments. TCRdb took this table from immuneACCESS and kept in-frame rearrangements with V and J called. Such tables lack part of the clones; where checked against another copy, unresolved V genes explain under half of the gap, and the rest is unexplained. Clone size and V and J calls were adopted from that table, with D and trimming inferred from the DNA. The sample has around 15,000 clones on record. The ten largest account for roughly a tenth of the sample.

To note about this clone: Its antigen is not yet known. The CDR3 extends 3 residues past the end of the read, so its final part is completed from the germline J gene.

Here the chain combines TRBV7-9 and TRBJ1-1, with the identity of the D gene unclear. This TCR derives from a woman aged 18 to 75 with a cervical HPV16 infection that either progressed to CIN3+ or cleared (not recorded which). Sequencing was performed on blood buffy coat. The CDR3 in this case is CASSPTPAVGAFF. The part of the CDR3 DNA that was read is TGTGCCAGCAGCCCAACTCCCGCGGTCGGT.